These 32 T cell receptor beta chains share one sample of origin, sequenced in a study of cytomegalovirus exposure and HLA in healthy donors. PCR involved 60 Vbeta and 13 Jbeta primers. TCRdb keeps only in-frame clones here, not all; method: immunoSEQ multiplex PCR. This sample yields fewer than 200,000 clones, of which 80% to 90% are seen a single time; roughly 0.75% belongs to the top ten. The sequencing input was PBMCs. The receptors were gathered from a woman aged 18-29 years in good health and CMV-seronegative.

This clone was seen only a few times. V usage is TRBV6-6 and J usage is TRBJ1-5; tentatively, D is TRBD1 (5 bases). Trimming shortened V by 3 bases and J by 4 bases, and 16 bases separated the two germline ends. There are 16 residues in the CDR3. From germline, CDR1 is MNHNY and CDR2 SVGAGI (reference sequence). CDR3 amino acids: CASSYGARSTNQPQHF. For the CDR3, the DNA is TGTGCCAGCAGTTATGGGGCCCGGTCTACAAATCAGCCCCAGCATTTT.

The chain employs TRBV14 and TRBJ1-1, with TRBD1 matching over 8 bases. The V and J ends lost 2 bases and 11 bases, in that order; junction bases with no gene match: 7. This CDR3 region has 13 residues. Germline assignment: CDR1 SGHDN and CDR2 FVKESK. The CDR3 loop reads CASSQPDRAAAFF. The CDR3 DNA follows: TGTGCCAGCAGCCAACCGGACAGGGCGGCGGCTTTCTTT.

The chain employs TRBV13 and TRBJ2-2; 7 positions match TRBD2. J was trimmed by 7 bases and V by 6 bases; bases with no gene match: 23. The CDR3 spans 19 residues. CDR1 and CDR2 (germline): PRHDT, FYEKMQ (reference sequence). Here the CDR3 DNA reads TGTGCCAGCAGGCGGACACCAAAGAATTCCGGGACTAAAGACGGGGAGCTGTTTTTT. Translated, it gives CASRRTPKNSGTKDGELFF.

The chain employs TRBV27 and TRBJ1-6, with TRBD1 matching 9 bases. Germline-derived CDR1 and CDR2 are MNHEY and SMNVEV (reference sequence). After removal of 4 bases from V and 4 bases from J, the junction contained 20 bases not matched to a gene. The CDR3 is made up of 21 amino acids. CDR3: CASSSTGGRNSRHAYNSPLHF. The CDR3, as DNA: TGTGCCAGCAGTTCGACAGGGGGACGGAACTCGCGACACGCGTATAATTCACCCCTCCACTTT.

The CDR3 sequence is CASTTGRERSYNEQFF. The CDR3 region has the DNA TGTGCCAGCACCACCGGGAGGGAGCGGTCCTACAATGAGCAGTTCTTC. The chain recombines TRBV7-9 with TRBJ2-1, with TRBD2 matching over 8 bases. Germline assignment: CDR1 SEHNR and CDR2 FQNEAQ (reference sequence). This CDR3 has 16 residues. J was trimmed by 1 base and V by 7 bases; bases with no gene match: 9.

The CDR3 loop reads CASSHSGTVYTQYF. DNA for the CDR3: TGTGCCAGCAGCCATAGCGGGACAGTCTATACGCAGTATTTT. The J gene is TRBJ2-3, the V gene TRBV28; a possible D gene is TRBD2 (8 bases). V shed 6 bases and J shed 7 bases, with 17 bases lying between them. The CDR3 contains 14 residues. Germline V lookup: CDR1 MDHEN, CDR2 SYDVKM.

The chain carries TRBV15 and TRBJ2-7, with a possible D match to TRBD1 (6 bases). V lost 3 bases, J lost 3 bases, and 12 bases lay in between. Germline CDR1 is LNHNV and CDR2 is YYDKDF (reference sequence). The CDR3 consists of 14 residues. The chain's CDR3 is CATSRDSSSYEQYF. CDR3 DNA sequence: TGTGCCACCAGCAGGGACAGCTCAAGCTACGAGCAGTACTTC.

This sequence joins TRBV18 and TRBJ2-7; 8 bases agree with TRBD1. The V and J ends lost 8 bases and 2 bases, in that order; junction bases with no gene match: 8. Germline V CDR1 and CDR2: KGHSH, LQKENI. CDR3 size: 14 residues. The chain's CDR3 is CASTPGQAPYEQYF. The CDR3 DNA reads as TGTGCCAGCACTCCGGGACAGGCGCCCTACGAGCAGTACTTC.

The chain joins TRBV4-1 to TRBJ1-3; D is ambiguous. The V end lost 1 base, the J end lost 3 bases, and 4 bases lay between the germline ends. CDR1 MGHRA and CDR2 YSYEKL come from the germline V gene. CDR3 length: 13 residues. The chain's CDR3 is CASSQVIGNTIYF. In nucleotides, the CDR3 is TGCGCCAGCAGCCAAGTTATTGGAAACACCATATATTTT.

The chain is built from TRBV14 and TRBJ2-1; TRBD1 matches at 7 bases. Per the germline V gene, CDR1 is SGHDN and CDR2 is FVKESK. The CDR3 is made up of 17 amino acids. The V and J ends lost 1 base and 2 bases, in that order; junction bases with no gene match: 8. This CDR3 is CASSQGFPRGTYNEQFF. DNA of the CDR3: TGTGCCAGCAGCCAAGGGTTTCCCAGGGGGACCTACAATGAGCAGTTCTTC.

V usage is TRBV28 and J usage is TRBJ2-7; TRBD1 might be the D (5 bases). V was trimmed by 8 bases and J by 0 bases, leaving 14 bases between them. The length of the CDR3 is 14 residues. Germline assignment: CDR1 MDHEN and CDR2 SYDVKM. Here the CDR3 reads CASGRVTSSYEQYF. The CDR3, as DNA: TGTGCCAGCGGCAGGGTCACGAGCTCCTACGAGCAGTACTTC. Supplemented by reference TRBV28 and TRBJ2-7, the full variable domain reads DVKVTQSSRYLVKRTGEKVFLECVQDMDHENMFWYRQDPGLGLRLIYFSYDVKMKEKGDIPEGYSVSREKKERFSLILESASTNQTSMYLCASGRVTSSYEQYFGPGTRLTVT.

This chain connects TRBV7-3 to TRBJ1-2, with 8 bases aligning to TRBD1. CDR3 length equals 13 residues. Trimming cost V 5 bases and J 8 bases; bases outside gene matches: 7. Germline CDR1 reads SGHTA; CDR2 reads FQGTGA. For the CDR3, the DNA is TGTGCCAGCAGCGGAAACAGGGGGGTGGGCTACACCTTC. Its protein is CASSGNRGVGYTF. Full variable domain (outside the CDR3, taken from reference TRBV7-3 and TRBJ1-2): GAGVSQTPSNKVTEKGKYVELRCDPISGHTALYWYRQSLGQGPEFLIYFQGTGAADDSGLPNDRFFAVRPEGSVSTLKIQRTERGDSAVYLCASSGNRGVGYTFGSGTRLTVV.

The rearrangement uses TRBV7-9 and TRBJ1-1; D call uncertain. Germline loops: CDR1 SEHNR, CDR2 FQNEAQ (reference sequence). The CDR3 contains 15 residues. V shed 1 base and J shed 0 bases, with 9 bases lying between them. In nucleotides, the CDR3 is TGTGCCAGCAGCTTAGGTCCGTTAATGAACACTGAAGCTTTCTTT. Amino acids: CASSLGPLMNTEAFF.

The V call is TRBV18, the J call TRBJ2-7; 7 bases match TRBD2. After removal of 2 bases from V and 3 bases from J, the junction contained 4 bases not matched to a gene. Germline assignment: CDR1 KGHSH and CDR2 LQKENI. The CDR3 has 14 amino acids. The CDR3: CASSPAGAHYEQYF. The CDR3 nucleotides are TGTGCCAGCTCACCAGCGGGAGCCCACTACGAGCAGTACTTC. Together with reference TRBV18 and TRBJ2-7, the CDR3 gives the full variable domain: NAGVMQNPRHLVRRRGQEARLRCSPMKGHSHVYWYRQLPEEGLKFMVYLQKENIIDESGMPKERFSAEFPKEGPSILRIQQVVRGDSAAYFCASSPAGAHYEQYFGPGTRLTVT.

The chain links TRBV15 to TRBJ2-2; possible D gene TRBD2, 6 bases. Per the germline V gene, CDR1 is LNHNV and CDR2 is YYDKDF (reference sequence). V was shortened by 4 bases and J by 4 bases, with 13 bases between the two germline ends. CDR3 length: 15 residues. Here the CDR3 DNA reads TGTGCCACCAGCATGGGTAGGGGAGGCACCGGGGAGCTGTTTTTT. Translated, it gives CATSMGRGGTGELFF.

V usage is TRBV27 and J usage is TRBJ2-1; TRBD2 aligns across 13 bases. The CDR3 totals 15 residues. From germline, CDR1 is MNHEY and CDR2 SMNVEV (reference sequence). The ends lost 5 bases at V and 7 bases at J; junction bases unmatched: 5. CDR3 sequence reads: CASSPRTSGSNEQFF. DNA of the CDR3: TGTGCCAGCAGTCCGCGGACTAGCGGGAGTAATGAGCAGTTCTTC.

The chain employs TRBV7-8 and TRBJ1-1; D gene ambiguous. CDR3 length equals 13 residues. V shed 5 bases and J shed 0 bases, with 7 bases lying between them. CDR1 is SGHVS and CDR2 is FQNEAQ in the germline V gene. CDR3 loop: CASSPRVNTEAFF. The CDR3 region has the DNA TGTGCCAGCAGCCCGAGGGTGAACACTGAAGCTTTCTTT.

This chain uses TRBV10-3 with TRBJ2-3, with D tentatively TRBD1 (6 bases). The V and J ends lost 3 bases and 4 bases respectively, with 17 bases between them. The CDR3 runs to 16 residues. Germline CDR1 and CDR2: ENHRY and SYGVKD. CDR3 sequence reads: CAISDTGRTGADTQYF. CDR3 bases: TGTGCCATCAGTGATACAGGGCGCACTGGCGCAGATACGCAGTATTTT.

The chain is built from TRBV5-4 and TRBJ2-3; D perhaps matches TRBD1 (6 bases). Germline V gives CDR1 SGHNT, CDR2 YYREEE (reference sequence). V was pared by 4 bases and J by 4 bases, with 10 bases between. This CDR3 has 13 amino acids. The CDR3 loop is CASSPPGADTQYF. The DNA for the CDR3 is TGTGCCAGCAGCCCACCAGGGGCAGATACGCAGTATTTT.

The J gene is TRBJ2-2, the V gene TRBV7-9, with unresolved D. The CDR3 totals 12 residues. The V end lost 6 bases, the J end lost 9 bases, and 11 bases lay between the germline ends. CDR1 is SEHNR, CDR2 FQNEAQ, per germline (reference sequence). For the CDR3, the DNA is TGTGCCAGCAGTCCATCCAGGCGGGAGCTGTTTTTT. This translates into CASSPSRRELFF.

The rearrangement joins TRBV28 to TRBJ2-5; the match to TRBD2 covers 7 bases. The CDR3 extends over 17 amino acids. The V and J ends lost 5 bases and 0 bases, in that order; junction bases with no gene match: 12. Germline assignment: CDR1 MDHEN and CDR2 SYDVKM. The CDR3 spells CASSPLTASGNQETQYF. CDR3 nucleotide sequence: TGTGCCAGCAGTCCCTTGACGGCTAGCGGAAACCAAGAGACCCAGTACTTC.

V gene TRBV9 combines with J gene TRBJ2-2, with 7 nucleotides matching TRBD2. The ends lost 3 bases at V and 7 bases at J; junction bases unmatched: 0. Germline lookup yields CDR1 SGDLS and CDR2 YYNGEE. The CDR3 sequence is 12 residues long. CDR3 residues: CASSGGGGELFF. CDR3 in DNA: TGTGCCAGCAGCGGGGGGGGCGGGGAGCTGTTTTTT. Full variable domain (remainder filled in from reference TRBV9 and TRBJ2-2): DSGVTQTPKHLITATGQRVTLRCSPRSGDLSVYWYQQSLDQGLQFLIQYYNGEERAKGNILERFSAQQFPDLHSELNLSSLELGDSALYFCASSGGGGELFFGEGSRLTVL.

The table lists this clone with a count of one. The chain is built from TRBV28 and TRBJ2-3, with D perhaps matching TRBD2 (6 bases). The CDR3 has 16 amino acids. Germline V lookup: CDR1 MDHEN, CDR2 SYDVKM. Trimming removed 0 bases at V and 0 bases at J, with 10 bases between. DNA of the CDR3: TGTGCCAGCAGTTTATGGGGCGGGACTAGCACAGATACGCAGTATTTT. Its protein product is CASSLWGGTSTDTQYF.

This rearrangement joins TRBV7-2 to TRBJ1-3; 7 positions match TRBD1. In germline, CDR1 is SGHTA, CDR2 FQGNSA. V gave up 4 bases and J gave up 0 bases; unmatched junction bases: 3. There are 15 residues in the CDR3. CDR3 sequence reads: CASSYGDSSGNTIYF. DNA for the CDR3: TGTGCCAGCAGCTACGGGGACAGCTCTGGAAACACCATATATTTT.

In its sample, this clone was seen a few times. The rearrangement uses TRBV27 and TRBJ2-1; 12 bases map to TRBD2. CDR1 is MNHEY, CDR2 SMNVEV, per germline (reference sequence). The trim removed 9 bases at V and 7 bases at J, leaving 10 bases unmatched. The length of the CDR3 is 15 residues. The CDR3 sequence is CASTLAGGPGNEQFF. CDR3 sequence (DNA): TGTGCCAGTACTCTAGCGGGAGGGCCGGGGAATGAGCAGTTCTTC.

The V and J genes are TRBV6-1 and TRBJ1-2; 7 nucleotides agree with TRBD1. The V gene end was trimmed by 7 bases and the J gene end by 8 bases; junction bases not matched to a gene: 13. The CDR3 runs to 14 residues. Germline CDR1 reads MNHNS; CDR2 reads SASEGT. The CDR3 DNA follows: TGTGCCAGCAAACCTAAGACAGGGTTCGTGGGCTACACCTTC. It is translated as CASKPKTGFVGYTF.

J is TRBJ1-6 and V is TRBV7-6, with D possibly being TRBD1 (5 bases). V lost 5 bases, J lost 4 bases, and 15 bases lay in between. CDR1 and CDR2 from the germline V gene are SGHVS and FNYEAQ. This CDR3 is 16 amino acids long. CDR3 sequence (DNA): TGTGCCAGCAGCCCCGTTCTGGGGGGGTATAATTCACCCCTCCACTTT. Translating it yields CASSPVLGGYNSPLHF.

The V and J genes are TRBV28 and TRBJ1-5; TRBD1 might be the D (5 bases). Per germline, CDR1 MDHEN and CDR2 SYDVKM. V was clipped by 6 bases and J by 0 bases, with 21 bases between them. The CDR3 covers 18 residues. The chain's CDR3 is CASSPSRGLGSSNQPQHF. CDR3 sequence (DNA): TGTGCCAGCAGCCCTAGTCGGGGACTAGGTTCTAGCAATCAGCCCCAGCATTTT.

The chain uses TRBV28 and TRBJ2-4; TRBD2 matches at 8 bases. The J segment lost 3 bases and the V segment lost 5 bases, leaving 0 bases of the junction unmatched. Germline CDR1 is MDHEN and CDR2 is SYDVKM. CDR3 size: 13 residues. Here the CDR3 reads CASSAGGKNIQYF. CDR3 DNA sequence: TGTGCCAGCAGTGCGGGAGGCAAAAACATTCAGTACTTC.

CDR3 in DNA: TGTGCCAGCAGAGGAGAGGCCTTACCGTCTAGTCAGACCCAGTACTTC. It translates to CASRGEALPSSQTQYF. The chain uses TRBV28 and TRBJ2-5; D is unclear. Trimming took off 6 bases at V and 6 bases at J, with 23 bases between the two ends. Per germline, CDR1 MDHEN and CDR2 SYDVKM. The CDR3 spans 16 residues.

The CDR3 here is CASSQDPGQGAFF. DNA of the CDR3: TGCGCCAGCAGCCAAGACCCGGGACAGGGAGCTTTCTTT. The chain carries TRBV4-1 and TRBJ1-1; 9 nucleotides line up with TRBD1. V lost 0 bases to trimming and J lost 10 bases; unmatched junction nucleotides: 3. This CDR3 spans 13 amino acids. Germline CDR1 is MGHRA and CDR2 is YSYEKL.

This clone showed up just a few times. The genes are TRBV4-3 and TRBJ1-4; D is undetermined. The CDR3 is 14 amino acids. From germline, CDR1 is LGHNA and CDR2 YSLEER. V lost 0 bases, J lost 7 bases, and 9 bases lay in between. CDR3 nucleotide sequence: TGCGCCAGCAGCCAAGATCGGGGTTTTGAAAAACTGTTTTTT. This translates into CASSQDRGFEKLFF.